The 23 T cell receptor beta chains presented below share a single source sample, sequenced in a study of OX40 agonist ivuxolimab in advanced cancers. Profiling relied on immunoSEQ multiplex PCR, and the TCRdb table lists in-frame clones only, not all of them. This sample yields over 95,000 clones, of which 85% to 90% are seen a single time; around 0.85% belongs to the top ten. The sequenced sample was CD4+ or CD8+ T cells sorted from blood, obtained in a trial of the OX40 agonist ivuxolimab. The source is an adult with an advanced solid tumor such as melanoma, head and neck, liver or kidney cancer.

The V and J genes are TRBV5-8 and TRBJ2-7, with unresolved D. V lost 4 bases and J lost 3, with 5 bases in between. This CDR3 has 11 residues. Germline CDR1 and CDR2: SGHTS and YDEGEE. The CDR3 here is CASSIVYEQYF. The CDR3 DNA follows: TGTGCCAGCAGCATCGTCTACGAGCAGTACTTC.

CDR3 in amino acids: CASSLVVYEAQYF. CDR3 DNA: TGCGCCAGCAGCTTGGTAGTGTACGAGGCGCAGTATTTT. The chain couples TRBV5-1 to TRBJ2-3; D gene uncertain. The CDR3 loop spans 13 amino acids. V lost 0 bases and J lost 10, with 12 bases in between. Germline V CDR1 and CDR2: SGHRS, YFSETQ.

V usage is TRBV7-3 and J usage is TRBJ2-5; D not resolved. CDR1 and CDR2 (germline): SGHTA, FQGTGA. Trimming removed 7 bases from V and 12 bases from J, with 21 bases in between. CDR3 length: 13 amino acids. CDR3 residues: CASTEGSGSPEYF. Here the CDR3 DNA reads TGTGCCAGCACCGAAGGTTCGGGCTCCCCGGAGTACTTC.

The chain has TRBV5-3 and TRBJ1-5, with 7 bases lining up with TRBD1. TRBV5-3 qualifies as an ORF whose function is uncertain. With V trimmed by 8 bases and J by 3 bases, 8 bases remained unmatched. This CDR3 contains 14 residues. The CDR3 spells CASGAGTVNQPQHF. The CDR3 nucleotides are TGTGCCAGTGGAGCGGGGACAGTCAATCAGCCCCAGCATTTT.

This chain joins TRBV18 and TRBJ2-7, with TRBD1 as a possible D gene (6 bases). The CDR3 consists of 11 residues. Germline V CDR1 and CDR2: KGHSH, LQKENI. The V gene lost 3 bases and the J gene lost 7 bases, with 7 bases spanning the gap. The CDR3 coding sequence is TGTGCCAGCTCACCTGACAGGGAGCAGTACTTC. Translated: CASSPDREQYF.

V and J are TRBV6-1 and TRBJ2-1; possible D gene TRBD1, 6 bases. This CDR3 is 15 amino acids long. Germline lookup yields CDR1 MNHNS and CDR2 SASEGT. Trimming left V 7 bases short and J 0 bases short, with 13 bases between. CDR3 in amino acids: CASKVDRSSYNEQFF. CDR3 in DNA: TGTGCCAGCAAAGTAGACAGGAGCTCCTACAATGAGCAGTTCTTC.

The V gene is TRBV19, the J gene TRBJ2-1; D is uncertain. The CDR3 runs to 13 residues. Between the trimmed V and J ends, which lost 5 bases and 10 bases, there was a span of 15 bases. Germline V gene data show CDR1 as LNHDA and CDR2 as SQIVND (reference sequence). The CDR3 reads CASSREGPPEQFF. Written as DNA, the CDR3 is TGTGCCAGTAGTCGTGAAGGGCCTCCAGAGCAGTTCTTC.

This clone was counted a single time. V and J are TRBV7-2 and TRBJ1-5, with unresolved D. Germline CDR1 is SGHTA and CDR2 is FQGNSA. Trimming pared 4 bases from V and 6 bases from J, leaving 10 bases between. The CDR3 spans 13 residues. CDR3 DNA sequence: TGTGCCAGCAGCTCAACAACAGTTCAGCCCCAGCATTTT. It is translated as CASSSTTVQPQHF. The whole variable domain, filled in from reference TRBV7-2 and TRBJ1-5, reads GAGVSQSPSNKVTEKGKDVELRCDPISGHTALYWYRQSLGQGLEFLIYFQGNSAPDKSGLPSDRFSAERTGGSVSTLTIQRTQQEDSAVYLCASSSTTVQPQHFGDGTRLSIL.

V gene TRBV5-1 combines with J gene TRBJ2-7; D could derive from TRBD1 or TRBD2 (6 bases each). Germline loops: CDR1 SGHRS, CDR2 YFSETQ. The CDR3 is 22 amino acids. The ends were cut back, 0 bases at V and 3 bases at J, with 34 bases in the middle. The CDR3 DNA reads TGCGCCAGCAGCTTGGCCCTACAGGGTCTGGGGGGTCGTGCCCGCGCTAACTACGAGCAGTACTTC. This gives the protein CASSLALQGLGGRARANYEQYF.

The gene calls are TRBV19 and TRBJ2-3; 11 nucleotides match TRBD2. This CDR3 is built from 15 residues. Germline-derived CDR1 and CDR2 are LNHDA and SQIVND (reference sequence). The V gene end was trimmed by 6 bases and the J gene end by 3 bases; junction bases not matched to a gene: 5. As DNA, the CDR3 is TGTGCCAGTAGCCCCGGGACTAGCGGTACAGATACGCAGTATTTT. Residues: CASSPGTSGTDTQYF. Together with reference TRBV19 and TRBJ2-3, the CDR3 gives the full variable domain: DGGITQSPKYLFRKEGQNVTLSCEQNLNHDAMYWYRQDPGQGLRLIYYSQIVNDFQKGDIAEGYSVSREKKESFPLTVTSAQKNPTAFYLCASSPGTSGTDTQYFGPGTRLTVL.

This clone has a single count. The chain uses TRBV10-3 and TRBJ1-3; no reliable D call. Germline V gives CDR1 ENHRY, CDR2 SYGVKD. The CDR3 covers 12 residues. V dropped 3 bases and J dropped 15 bases, with 15 bases sitting between them. The CDR3 protein is CAISDFDGVKYF. The CDR3 region has the DNA TGTGCCATCAGTGATTTTGACGGTGTGAAATATTTT.

The rearrangement links TRBV6-1 to TRBJ1-5; D remains ambiguous. Germline CDR1 is MNHNS and CDR2 is SASEGT. The CDR3 totals 15 residues. Between the trimmed V and J ends, which lost 10 bases and 0 bases, there was a span of 16 bases. CDR3 nucleotides: TGTGCCACCCCGCGGGAGGGAAATAGCAATCAGCCCCAGCATTTT. Amino acid sequence: CATPREGNSNQPQHF.

The chain is built from TRBV30 and TRBJ2-5, with 7 bases that match TRBD1. The CDR3 is 11 residues long. Germline values: CDR1 GTSNPN, CDR2 SVGIG (reference sequence). The J segment lost 4 bases and the V segment lost 4 bases, leaving 0 bases of the junction unmatched. CDR3 in DNA: TGTGCCTGGACAGGGGGAGAGACCCAGTACTTC. The encoded protein is CAWTGGETQYF.

The chain has TRBV4-1 and TRBJ1-1; no clear D. The CDR3 covers 16 residues. V gave up 1 base and J gave up 1 base, with 13 bases separating them. CDR1 is MGHRA and CDR2 is YSYEKL in the germline V gene. CDR3 in amino acids: CASSQVLSSGNTEAFF. The DNA for the CDR3 is TGCGCCAGCAGCCAAGTCCTATCTTCGGGGAACACTGAAGCTTTCTTT.

The rearrangement links TRBV19 to TRBJ1-5; tentatively, D is TRBD1 (6 bases). Germline values: CDR1 LNHDA, CDR2 SQIVND (reference sequence). The CDR3 spans 16 residues. The V gene lost 10 bases and the J gene lost 3 bases, with 22 bases spanning the gap. The CDR3 region has the DNA TGTGCCATCCACCCGGGGGCAGGGGCCTACAATCAGCCCCAGCATTTT. Translated, it gives CAIHPGAGAYNQPQHF.

This chain joins TRBV5-4 and TRBJ1-1; D is perhaps TRBD1 (6 bases). Germline values: CDR1 SGHNT, CDR2 YYREEE (reference sequence). Trimming shortened V by 2 bases and J by 8 bases, and 10 bases separated the two germline ends. The CDR3 is 12 residues long. CDR3 nucleotides: TGTGCCAGCAGCTTTGACAGGCACGAAGCTTTCTTT. Protein: CASSFDRHEAFF.

The V and J genes are TRBV6-5 and TRBJ1-1; unclear D gene. CDR3 length: 13 residues. The V end lost 6 bases, the J end lost 3 bases, and 11 bases lay between the germline ends. The germline CDR1 and CDR2 sequences are MNHEY and SVGAGI. CDR3 bases: TGTGCCAGCAGCTTCCTGAGGGACACTGAAGCTTTCTTT. This codes for CASSFLRDTEAFF.

The rearrangement uses TRBV18 and TRBJ1-6; D is uncertain. This CDR3 region has 13 residues. The germline V and J ends were trimmed by 2 bases and 10 bases, with 9 bases remaining between them. CDR1 is KGHSH, CDR2 LQKENI, per germline. DNA of the CDR3: TGTGCCAGCTCACCATCCGCGAGGTCACCCCTCCACTTT. Protein sequence: CASSPSARSPLHF. The full variable domain, in which reference TRBV18 and TRBJ1-6 provide the parts outside the CDR3, is NAGVMQNPRHLVRRRGQEARLRCSPMKGHSHVYWYRQLPEEGLKFMVYLQKENIIDESGMPKERFSAEFPKEGPSILRIQQVVRGDSAAYFCASSPSARSPLHFGNGTRLTVT.

As to this clone: Germline is not matched at one junction end, which may reflect a read error. The V call is TRBV5-1, the J call TRBJ2-7; TRBD2 aligns across 16 bases. The CDR3 length is 16 residues. CDR1 is SGHRS and CDR2 is YFSETQ in the germline V gene. The CDR3 protein is CARSPGLAGGAYEQYF. DNA of the CDR3: TGCGCCCGCAGCCCGGGACTAGCGGGGGGGGCCTACGAGCAGTACTTC.

This clone was seen a handful of times. V usage is TRBV28 and J usage is TRBJ1-2; D uncertain. The CDR3 extends over 12 amino acids. The V end lost 2 bases, the J end lost 7 bases, and 8 bases lay between the germline ends. Looked up from germline, CDR1 is MDHEN and CDR2 is SYDVKM. The CDR3 here is CASSLKRVGYTF. The CDR3 coding sequence is TGTGCCAGCAGTTTAAAGAGGGTTGGCTACACCTTC.

Note on this clone: One end of the junction varies from germline; a read error may be responsible. CDR3 protein: CASNWVDQPQHF. The CDR3 DNA sequence: TGTGCGAGCAATTGGGTGGATCAGCCCCAGCATTTT. The chain has TRBV28 and TRBJ1-5; no reliable D call. Germline values: CDR1 MDHEN, CDR2 SYDVKM. The CDR3 spans 12 residues.

The CDR3 spells CASGSTGRGTGYEQYF. The CDR3 region has the DNA TGTGCCAGCGGTTCCACCGGGCGGGGGACAGGTTACGAGCAGTACTTC. The chain couples TRBV28 to TRBJ2-7, with a possible D match to TRBD1 (8 bases). The CDR3 consists of 16 residues. Germline CDR1 is MDHEN and CDR2 is SYDVKM. Trimming took 8 bases from V and 4 from J, leaving 24 bases between them.

The CDR3 DNA is TGTGCCAGCAGCCCGGGGGGGCCGGGTGAGACCCAGTACTTC. It is translated as CASSPGGPGETQYF. The chain joins TRBV7-2 to TRBJ2-5, with TRBD2 identical over 8 bases. The germline gives CDR1 SGHTA, CDR2 FQGNSA. CDR3 length: 14 residues. With V trimmed by 5 bases and J by 5 bases, 7 bases remained unmatched.